This entry lists 9 T cell receptor beta chains sequenced from one sample in a study of blood T cell repertoires in COVID-19. Data came from immunoSEQ multiplex PCR; TCRdb stores just in-frame clones and leaves some out. Of about 150,000 clones in the sample, 84% are singletons; the top ten hold approximately 10%. Sequenced input: peripheral blood. These receptors originate from a woman in her forties or fifties with acute or convalescent COVID-19.

V is TRBV10-2 and J is TRBJ1-2, with 11 bases fitting TRBD1. J was trimmed by 10 bases and V by 2 bases; bases with no gene match: 6. The CDR3 extends over 14 amino acids. Germline V gene sequence: CDR1 WSHSY, CDR2 SAAADI. CDR3 DNA sequence: TGCGCCAGCAGTGAGCCTGGGACAGGGGGTTTCTACACCTTC. It yields the protein CASSEPGTGGFYTF.

The genes are TRBV27 and TRBJ1-6; D might be TRBD1 (6 bases). The germline V and J ends were trimmed by 6 bases and 10 bases, with 13 bases remaining between them. This CDR3 is built from 13 residues. Per germline, CDR1 MNHEY and CDR2 SMNVEV (reference sequence). The CDR3 bases are TGTGCCAGCAGGAATCATCAGGGGTCACCCCTCCACTTT. Its protein is CASRNHQGSPLHF.

The CDR3 DNA reads TGCAGCGCCCTCTCCGGGACAGCTGGAAACACCATATATTTT. This codes for CSALSGTAGNTIYF. The chain employs TRBV29-1 and TRBJ1-3; 7 nucleotides agree with TRBD1. J was trimmed by 2 bases and V by 7 bases; bases with no gene match: 8. Germline lookup yields CDR1 SQVTM and CDR2 ANQGSEA. This CDR3 is 14 amino acids long.

The chain uses TRBV7-9 and TRBJ2-4, with 10 bases matching TRBD1. V shed 5 bases and J 7 bases; nucleotides not matched to a gene: 14. In germline, CDR1 is SEHNR, CDR2 FQNEAQ (reference sequence). The CDR3 spans 17 residues. The CDR3 bases are TGTGCCAGCAGCCATTCGCGACAGGGGGCAAGTCGGAACATTCAGTACTTC. Amino acids: CASSHSRQGASRNIQYF.

There are a few counts of this clone. The gene calls are TRBV9 and TRBJ1-3, with TRBD1 matching 9 bases. Germline values: CDR1 SGDLS, CDR2 YYNGEE. J lost 2 bases, V lost 3 bases, and 15 bases had no gene match. The CDR3 covers 19 residues. The CDR3 reads CASSALTYHGQGPGNTIYF. Here the CDR3 DNA reads TGTGCCAGCAGCGCGCTGACCTATCACGGACAGGGGCCTGGAAACACCATATATTTT.

This clone was observed a single time. V is TRBV9 and J is TRBJ2-2, with 8 nucleotides matching TRBD2. CDR3 length: 16 amino acids. CDR1 is SGDLS, CDR2 YYNGEE, per germline. V lost 0 bases to trimming and J lost 4 bases; unmatched junction nucleotides: 5. DNA of the CDR3: TGTGCCAGCAGCGTAGACGGGGGGGTAGGCACCGGGGAGCTGTTTTTT. Translated, it gives CASSVDGGVGTGELFF.

This clone was seen a few times. This sequence joins TRBV18 and TRBJ1-4; 8 nucleotides align to TRBD1. There are 14 residues in the CDR3. V shed 5 bases and J 10 bases; nucleotides not matched to a gene: 9. Germline CDR1 is KGHSH and CDR2 is LQKENI. CDR3 protein: CASSARTGSGKLFF. Here the CDR3 DNA reads TGTGCCAGCTCAGCCCGGACAGGGAGCGGAAAACTGTTTTTT.

The chain recombines TRBV21-1 with TRBJ2-1; the table names TRBD2, a call not compared with the DNA. TRBV21-1 is described as a pseudogene. This CDR3 has 9 residues. CDR3 sequence reads: CATQRPWFF. CDR3 bases: TGTGCCACTCAGCGCCCATGGTTCTTC.

The rearrangement joins TRBV7-6 to TRBJ2-7; D possibly corresponds to TRBD1 (6 bases). CDR1 is SGHVS and CDR2 is FNYEAQ in the germline V gene. CDR3 size: 13 residues. With 5 bases removed from V and 9 bases from J, the gap between germline ends came to 17 bases. The CDR3 DNA sequence: TGTGCCAGCAGCGCGAGGGACACCCCAAGGCAGTACTTC. Translation gives CASSARDTPRQYF.